Listed here are 17 T cell receptor beta chains from one sample, sequenced in a study of blood T cell repertoires in COVID-19. Produced via immunoSEQ multiplex PCR; TCRdb's table is partial and in-frame only. This sample has some 190,000 clones, with 70% to 90% found just once. Sequencing used peripheral blood. All receptors come from a woman older than 75 with acute or convalescent COVID-19.

This chain uses TRBV4-3 with TRBJ1-2, with a weak D call TRBD1 (5 bases). The CDR3 is 14 amino acids. V lost 4 bases to trimming and J lost 4 bases, with 13 bases between them. Germline CDR1 LGHNA, CDR2 YSLEER. The CDR3, as DNA: TGCGCCAGCAGCCCGGGACTGCTTAGCTATGGCTACACCTTC. The encoded protein is CASSPGLLSYGYTF.

This clone was seen a few times. The rearrangement joins TRBV18 to TRBJ2-3; 8 nucleotides agree with TRBD1. This CDR3 region has 16 residues. In germline, CDR1 is KGHSH, CDR2 LQKENI. With V trimmed by 3 bases and J by 6 bases, 11 bases remained unmatched. The CDR3, as DNA: TGTGCCAGCTCACCCTTGAGACAGGGGTATAGCGATACGCAGTATTTT. This gives the protein CASSPLRQGYSDTQYF.

The V call is TRBV5-1, the J call TRBJ2-7, with 9 positions matching TRBD2. V shed 0 bases, J shed 1 base, and the junction held 2 bases outside the gene matches. Germline loops: CDR1 SGHRS, CDR2 YFSETQ. This CDR3 spans 15 amino acids. The DNA for the CDR3 is TGCGCCAGCAGCTTGGTGACTAGCGGTTCCTACGAGCAGTACTTC. This sequence encodes CASSLVTSGSYEQYF.

The chain links TRBV19 to TRBJ1-1, with 8 bases lining up with TRBD1. J was trimmed by 3 bases and V by 4 bases; bases with no gene match: 4. In germline, CDR1 is LNHDA, CDR2 SQIVND (reference sequence). The CDR3 loop spans 14 amino acids. Written as DNA, the CDR3 is TGTGCCAGTAGTAGCAGACAGGGGTACACTGAAGCTTTCTTT. It encodes CASSSRQGYTEAFF.

The gene calls are TRBV7-9 and TRBJ1-2; D is unclear. Germline V gene lookup returns CDR1 SEHNR and CDR2 FQNEAQ (reference sequence). Trimming cost V 1 base and J 10 bases, with 10 bases left between them. The CDR3 sequence is 12 residues long. The CDR3 protein is CASSLEYTHYTF. The DNA for the CDR3 is TGTGCCAGCAGCTTAGAATACACGCACTACACCTTC.

The chain is built from TRBV19 and TRBJ1-5, with TRBD1 as a possible D gene (6 bases). Per the germline V gene, CDR1 is LNHDA and CDR2 is SQIVND (reference sequence). This CDR3 contains 14 residues. The V and J ends lost 3 bases and 7 bases respectively, with 13 bases between them. CDR3 sequence reads: CASSMGTPWQPQHF. The CDR3 nucleotides are TGTGCCAGTAGTATGGGGACACCATGGCAGCCCCAGCATTTT.

This clone came up a few times. CDR3 DNA: TGTGCCAGCAGTTTTGGAGCCACAGATACGCAGTATTTT. Protein product: CASSFGATDTQYF. The chain has TRBV28 and TRBJ2-3; D remains unclear. With 3 bases removed from V and 2 bases from J, the gap between germline ends came to 6 bases. The CDR3 loop spans 13 amino acids. The germline V gene has CDR1 MDHEN and CDR2 SYDVKM.

This clone was detected a few times. The rearrangement links TRBV29-1 to TRBJ1-4; D is uncertain. The CDR3 extends over 13 amino acids. Germline-derived CDR1 and CDR2 are SQVTM and ANQGSEA. Trimming removed 4 bases at V and 7 bases at J, with 13 bases between. The CDR3 region has the DNA TGCAGCGTTGTGCGGGTATTGGGTGAAAAACTGTTTTTT. The encoded protein is CSVVRVLGEKLFF.

The chain has TRBV5-1 and TRBJ1-1; D is perhaps TRBD1 (5 bases). The CDR3 extends over 12 amino acids. The ends were cut back, 0 bases at V and 10 bases at J, with 10 bases in the middle. The germline V gene encodes CDR1 SGHRS and CDR2 YFSETQ. CDR3 nucleotides: TGCGCCAGCAGCTTGGCACAGGAGGGAGCTTTCTTT. Its protein is CASSLAQEGAFF.

The V call is TRBV3-1 (or the pseudogene TRBV3-2), the J call TRBJ2-3, with 8 bases identical to TRBD1. The CDR3 totals 14 residues. CDR1 is LGHDT, CDR2 YNNKEL, per germline (reference sequence). Unmatched junction bases numbered 3, after V lost 4 bases and J lost 3 bases. This CDR3 reads CASSRRQGTDTQYF. DNA for the CDR3: TGTGCCAGCAGCCGCCGACAGGGGACAGATACGCAGTATTTT.

This chain uses TRBV6-5 with TRBJ2-5; no clear D gene. The germline CDR1 and CDR2 sequences are MNHEY and SVGAGI. The CDR3 loop spans 13 amino acids. Trimming took 2 bases from V and 2 from J, leaving 6 bases between them. CDR3 residues: CASSYRVQETQYF. The CDR3 coding sequence is TGTGCCAGCAGTTACCGGGTGCAAGAGACCCAGTACTTC.

The chain uses TRBV19 and TRBJ2-7; TRBD2 matches at 7 bases. CDR1 LNHDA and CDR2 SQIVND come from the germline V gene (reference sequence). V lost 5 bases to trimming and J lost 0 bases; unmatched junction nucleotides: 7. This CDR3 has 15 amino acids. The CDR3 DNA reads as TGTGCCAGTAGTCCCGGGGGGTCTACCTCCTACGAGCAGTACTTC. Protein product: CASSPGGSTSYEQYF.

This chain uses TRBV5-1 with TRBJ2-5; the D gene is possibly TRBD2 (6 bases). Trimming took off 4 bases at V and 7 bases at J, with 8 bases between the two ends. This CDR3 comprises 11 residues. From germline, CDR1 is SGHRS and CDR2 YFSETQ. The CDR3 DNA follows: TGCGCCAGCAGCCCCGGGGGGACCCAGTACTTC. Protein: CASSPGGTQYF.

The chain carries TRBV7-2 and TRBJ1-5; D gene uncertain. The CDR3 is made up of 13 amino acids. Trimming stripped 1 base from V and 9 bases from J, with 10 bases between. Looked up from germline, CDR1 is SGHTA and CDR2 is FQGNSA. CDR3 sequence: CASSLGGELPQHF. The CDR3 DNA reads TGTGCCAGCAGCTTAGGAGGAGAGCTGCCCCAGCATTTT.

The V call is TRBV7-9, the J call TRBJ1-1; D is uncertain. This CDR3 has 14 residues. Germline V lookup: CDR1 SEHNR, CDR2 FQNEAQ (reference sequence). The V end lost 2 bases, the J end lost 1 base, and 8 bases lay between the germline ends. As DNA, the CDR3 is TGTGCCAGCAGCTTACCACAGAGGAACACTGAAGCTTTCTTT. Amino acids: CASSLPQRNTEAFF.

The chain combines TRBV19 with TRBJ2-5; 9 nucleotides agree with TRBD2. The trim removed 1 base at V and 5 bases at J, leaving 11 bases unmatched. The CDR3 extends over 17 amino acids. CDR1 is LNHDA, CDR2 SQIVND, per germline (reference sequence). CDR3 sequence reads: CASSIVGWREGLETQYF. The CDR3 DNA follows: TGTGCCAGTAGTATAGTCGGGTGGCGGGAGGGCCTTGAGACCCAGTACTTC.

In this sample, this clone turned up once. The CDR3 reads CASSLWTGRYQPQHF. The CDR3 DNA reads TGTGCCAGCAGTTTATGGACAGGGCGGTATCAGCCCCAGCATTTT. The chain is built from TRBV28 and TRBJ1-5; 7 positions agree with TRBD1. The CDR3 length is 15 residues. From germline, CDR1 is MDHEN and CDR2 SYDVKM. The ends lost 0 bases at V and 5 bases at J; junction bases unmatched: 4.